Shown below are 24 T cell receptor beta chains from a single sample sequenced in a study of CD8+ T cells in alopecia areata. The treatment: oral pan-JAK inhibitor, 5-10 mg twice daily. Following extraction, RNA underwent reverse transcription to cDNA, which served as the sequencing template. The table came from immunoSEQ multiplex PCR; TCRdb's copy has only in-frame clones and leaves some out. The table lists a few hundred thousand clones, over 60% of them singletons. Material: CD4+ T cells sorted from blood, obtained at week 44, from a patient treated with tofacitinib. These receptors originate from a human donor with alopecia areata.

The chain links TRBV4-3 to TRBJ2-7; D is ambiguous. V lost 1 base and J 5 bases, leaving 15 bases between the germline ends. Germline V lookup: CDR1 LGHNA, CDR2 YSLEER. The CDR3 contains 15 residues. In nucleotides, the CDR3 is TGCGCCAGCAGCCAAGGACCGGTGCCCGAGGACGAGCAGTACTTC. It encodes CASSQGPVPEDEQYF.

The V gene is TRBV9, the J gene TRBJ1-2; D possibly corresponds to TRBD1 (5 bases). The CDR3 extends over 14 amino acids. Germline V gives CDR1 SGDLS, CDR2 YYNGEE. Trimming took 2 bases from V and 7 from J, leaving 15 bases between them. The CDR3 loop reads CASSVGEVLGGYTF. CDR3 DNA: TGTGCCAGCAGCGTGGGGGAGGTATTAGGTGGCTACACCTTC.

This clone has just a few counts. The rearrangement links TRBV6-6 to TRBJ2-5, with 11 bases lining up with TRBD2. Germline lookup yields CDR1 MNHNY and CDR2 SVGAGI (reference sequence). The CDR3 has 15 residues. Trimming at V came to 2 bases and at J to 4 bases, leaving 3 bases not matched to a gene. The CDR3 reads CASSYLSGGAETQYF. The CDR3 nucleotides are TGTGCCAGCAGTTACCTTAGCGGGGGGGCAGAGACCCAGTACTTC.

The genes are TRBV29-1 and TRBJ2-1; D not certain. The CDR3 contains 11 residues. Germline-derived CDR1 and CDR2 are SQVTM and ANQGSEA. The germline V and J ends were trimmed by 5 bases and 5 bases, with 7 bases remaining between them. The CDR3 DNA follows: TGCAGCGTTCCCTCTAACAATGAGCAGTTCTTC. Translated, it gives CSVPSNNEQFF.

V is TRBV6-6 and J is TRBJ1-1; D is ambiguous. V lost 0 bases, J lost 0 bases, and 2 bases lay in between. Germline CDR1 reads MNHNY; CDR2 reads SVGAGI (reference sequence). This CDR3 contains 13 residues. In DNA, the CDR3 is TGTGCCAGCAGTTACTCGCTGAACACTGAAGCTTTCTTT. Protein sequence: CASSYSLNTEAFF.

This chain connects TRBV30 to TRBJ2-6; D not certain. The germline V and J ends were trimmed by 4 bases and 1 base, with 8 bases remaining between them. This CDR3 comprises 14 residues. Germline CDR1 reads GTSNPN; CDR2 reads SVGIG (reference sequence). The CDR3 bases are TGTGCCTGGACACAAACTTCTGGGGCCAACGTCCTGACTTTC. Translating gives CAWTQTSGANVLTF.

The chain carries TRBV27 and TRBJ1-2, with 7 bases identical to TRBD1. The CDR3 has 13 amino acids. From germline, CDR1 is MNHEY and CDR2 SMNVEV (reference sequence). Trimming at V came to 7 bases and at J to 11 bases, leaving 13 bases not matched to a gene. DNA of the CDR3: TGTGCCAGCAAGGGGGGCGTCCCAGGGGGTTACACCTTC. Protein: CASKGGVPGGYTF.

About this clone: In the same sample, other DNA sequences code for this CDR3. This chain uses TRBV4-3 with TRBJ1-1, with D perhaps TRBD1 (5 bases). V was cut by 0 bases and J by 3 bases, with 5 bases left in between. CDR1 LGHNA and CDR2 YSLEER come from the germline V gene. This CDR3 is 13 amino acids long. The CDR3 sequence: CASSQDRDTEAFF. The CDR3 DNA reads TGCGCCAGCAGCCAAGACAGGGACACTGAAGCTTTCTTT.

The chain links TRBV29-1 to TRBJ1-1; no clear D. With 1 base removed from V and 0 bases from J, the gap between germline ends came to 9 bases. Germline-derived CDR1 and CDR2 are SQVTM and ANQGSEA. This CDR3 has 14 residues. CDR3 residues: CSVEVAGLNTEAFF. The CDR3, as DNA: TGCAGCGTTGAAGTGGCCGGCTTGAACACTGAAGCTTTCTTT.

The chain links TRBV23-1 to TRBJ1-5, with 9 bases matching TRBD1. TRBV23-1 is given ORF status, its function remaining uncertain. The CDR3 extends over 16 amino acids. The V and J ends lost 3 bases and 7 bases, in that order; junction bases with no gene match: 10. The CDR3 loop reads CASSQADGQGYQPQHF. CDR3 DNA sequence: TGCGCCAGCAGTCAGGCAGACGGACAGGGGTACCAGCCCCAGCATTTT.

The V gene is TRBV29-1, the J gene TRBJ1-2, with TRBD1 identical over 7 bases. The CDR3 spans 11 residues. V lost 7 bases, J lost 6 bases, and 5 bases stayed unmatched. CDR1 SQVTM and CDR2 ANQGSEA come from the germline V gene. This CDR3 is CSAGDSHGYTF. The CDR3 DNA follows: TGCAGCGCTGGGGACAGCCATGGCTACACCTTC. Supplemented by reference TRBV29-1 and TRBJ1-2, the full variable domain reads SAVISQKPSRDICQRGTSLTIQCQVDSQVTMMFWYRQQPGQSLTLIATANQGSEATYESGFVIDKFPISRPNLTFSTLTVSNMSPEDSSIYLCSAGDSHGYTFGSGTRLTVV.

The chain joins TRBV9 to TRBJ2-7; D tentatively fits TRBD1 or TRBD2 (5 bases each). This CDR3 has 13 residues. CDR1 is SGDLS and CDR2 is YYNGEE in the germline V gene. The ends were cut back, 0 bases at V and 10 bases at J, with 14 bases in the middle. CDR3 sequence (DNA): TGTGCCAGCAGCGTAGAAGGTGGGGGAAGACAGTACTTC. Protein: CASSVEGGGRQYF.

About this clone itself: Without the conserved terminal phenylalanine or tryptophan, this CDR3 likely stems from a read error. No DNA is shown, since the ends of the CDR3 on it are uncertain; the CDR3 is the one TCRdb lists. This rearrangement joins TRBV20-1 to TRBJ1-1; the listed D gene, TRBD1, was not tested against the DNA. Inclusive of both ends, the CDR3 amounts to 11 amino acids. Per germline, CDR1 DFQATT and CDR2 SNEGSKA (reference sequence). CDR3 sequence reads: CSARATGRPLY.

The chain has TRBV6-5 and TRBJ2-3; D unclear. Germline V lookup: CDR1 MNHEY, CDR2 SVGAGI. The CDR3 totals 13 residues. Trimming left V 2 bases short and J 4 bases short, with 7 bases between. In DNA, the CDR3 is TGTGCCAGCAGTTACCCCGGGTCAGATACGCAGTATTTT. The encoded protein is CASSYPGSDTQYF.

This rearrangement joins TRBV2 to TRBJ2-3; D might be TRBD2 (5 bases). This CDR3 comprises 16 residues. Germline V gives CDR1 SNHLY, CDR2 FYNNEI. V lost 6 bases and J 0 bases, leaving 16 bases between the germline ends. The DNA of the CDR3 is TGTGCCAGCAGCCCAGTAGCCGGACTTAGCACAGATACGCAGTATTTT. It yields the protein CASSPVAGLSTDTQYF. Together with reference TRBV2 and TRBJ2-3, the CDR3 gives the full variable domain: EPEVTQTPSHQVTQMGQEVILRCVPISNHLYFYWYRQILGQKVEFLVSFYNNEISEKSEIFDDQFSVERPDGSNFTLKIRSTKLEDSAMYFCASSPVAGLSTDTQYFGPGTRLTVL.

The genes are TRBV2 and TRBJ2-7, with unresolved D. The V gene lost 5 bases and the J gene lost 1 base, with 12 bases spanning the gap. Germline V lookup: CDR1 SNHLY, CDR2 FYNNEI. This CDR3 is 14 amino acids long. In DNA, the CDR3 is TGTGCCAGCAGTCCTTTCGGTAAATCCTACGAGCAGTACTTC. Amino acid sequence: CASSPFGKSYEQYF.

V usage is TRBV25-1 and J usage is TRBJ1-1; D uncertain. Germline V gene data show CDR1 as MGHDK and CDR2 as SYGVNS. This CDR3 has 15 residues. The V gene lost 6 bases and the J gene lost 1 base, with 15 bases spanning the gap. CDR3 residues: CASSTIDEENTEAFF. The DNA for the CDR3 is TGTGCCAGCAGCACTATAGACGAAGAGAACACTGAAGCTTTCTTT.

The rearrangement joins TRBV27 to TRBJ1-2, with D unclear. The CDR3 is 12 amino acids. V was trimmed by 4 bases and J by 4 bases, leaving 7 bases between them. CDR1 and CDR2 from the germline V gene are MNHEY and SMNVEV (reference sequence). CDR3 in amino acids: CASSSMGYGYTF. The CDR3, as DNA: TGTGCCAGCAGTTCCATGGGCTATGGCTACACCTTC.

The genes are TRBV6-6 and TRBJ1-1, with 8 bases matching TRBD1. The CDR3 contains 14 residues. Germline trimming cut 4 bases from V and 3 bases from J; bases unmatched to any gene: 4. Germline values: CDR1 MNHNY, CDR2 SVGAGI (reference sequence). CDR3: CASSSDRGDTEAFF. CDR3 nucleotide sequence: TGTGCCAGCAGTTCCGACAGGGGAGACACTGAAGCTTTCTTT.

The chain combines TRBV5-4 with TRBJ2-3; the match to TRBD2 covers 8 bases. Per the germline V gene, CDR1 is SGHNT and CDR2 is YYREEE (reference sequence). V shed 0 bases, J shed 3 bases, and the junction held 3 bases outside the gene matches. This CDR3 is 15 amino acids long. The CDR3 sequence is CASSLAGGVTDTQYF. In DNA form, the CDR3 reads TGTGCCAGCAGCTTGGCCGGGGGGGTGACAGATACGCAGTATTTT.

The chain employs TRBV2 and TRBJ2-1; 10 bases line up with TRBD2. Losses at the gene ends were 7 bases for V and 8 bases for J; bases not matched to a gene: 5. This CDR3 is 13 amino acids long. The germline gives CDR1 SNHLY, CDR2 FYNNEI. The CDR3 reads CASMASGGYEQFF. The CDR3 coding sequence is TGTGCCAGCATGGCTAGCGGGGGCTATGAGCAGTTCTTC. Together with reference TRBV2 and TRBJ2-1, the CDR3 gives the full variable domain: EPEVTQTPSHQVTQMGQEVILRCVPISNHLYFYWYRQILGQKVEFLVSFYNNEISEKSEIFDDQFSVERPDGSNFTLKIRSTKLEDSAMYFCASMASGGYEQFFGPGTRLTVL.

The chain employs TRBV2 and TRBJ1-5; no clear D gene. CDR3 size: 16 residues. Germline V lookup: CDR1 SNHLY, CDR2 FYNNEI. V was cut by 3 bases and J by 6 bases, with 18 bases left in between. The CDR3 loop is CASSERGGRSSQPQHF. The CDR3, as DNA: TGTGCCAGCAGTGAGAGAGGAGGAAGGAGTAGTCAGCCCCAGCATTTT. The complete variable domain, with remaining parts taken from reference TRBV2 and TRBJ1-5, reads EPEVTQTPSHQVTQMGQEVILRCVPISNHLYFYWYRQILGQKVEFLVSFYNNEISEKSEIFDDQFSVERPDGSNFTLKIRSTKLEDSAMYFCASSERGGRSSQPQHFGDGTRLSIL.

V is TRBV2 and J is TRBJ2-2; 7 bases agree with TRBD1. The V gene's germline CDR1 is SNHLY and CDR2 FYNNEI. This CDR3 has 14 amino acids. V lost 5 bases to trimming and J lost 4 bases; unmatched junction nucleotides: 4. The CDR3 DNA reads TGTGCCAGCAGTTTACAGGGGACCACCGGGGAGCTGTTTTTT. It codes for CASSLQGTTGELFF.

CDR3 bases: TGTGCCAGCAGCTTTAGCGGCACAGATACGCAGTATTTT. This translates into CASSFSGTDTQYF. The chain links TRBV7-2 to TRBJ2-3; possibly TRBD2 for D (5 bases). V lost 3 bases and J 1 base, leaving 5 bases between the germline ends. The CDR3 has 13 amino acids. CDR1 is SGHTA, CDR2 FQGNSA, per germline.